These T cell receptor beta chains were read from a single sample in a study of T cell responses to AZD1222 COVID-19 vaccine. Clones were read by immunoSEQ multiplex PCR, and TCRdb kept only the in-frame ones, dropping some. Of over 95,000 clones listed, roughly 88% are singletons. The sample consisted of peripheral blood, taken on day 0 of AZD1222 vaccination. Receptors were obtained from an adult in good health. The CDR3 runs from the conserved cysteine through the conserved F or W. The D gene is left open where the match is weak. Expanded clones are given a class, and other clones once, few, many or no size at all.

D gene: NA; clone size: NA; V gene: TRBV14; J gene: TRBJ1-6; CDR3 DNA: TGTGCCAGCAGCCAAGAGCAGGGAAGTAATTCACCCCTCCACTTT; CDR3 protein: CASSQEQGSNSPLHF
D gene: TRBD1; clone size: NA; V gene: TRBV3-1/TRBV3-2; J gene: TRBJ1-4; CDR3 DNA: TGTGCCAGCAGCCAATTGAGGCAGGGGGCTAATGAAAAACTGTTTTTT; CDR3 protein: CASSQLRQGANEKLFF
D gene: NA; clone size: NA; V gene: TRBV7-6; J gene: TRBJ1-2; CDR3 DNA: TGTGCCAGCAGCTTAGTATTGGGTGCCAACTATGGCTACACCTTC; CDR3 protein: CASSLVLGANYGYTF
D gene: TRBD1; clone size: few; V gene: TRBV19; J gene: TRBJ1-5; CDR3 DNA: TGTGCCAGTAGTTCCAGGGACAGGGTACAGCCCCAGCATTTT; CDR3 protein: CASSSRDRVQPQHF
D gene: NA; clone size: NA; V gene: TRBV12-5; J gene: TRBJ1-1; CDR3 DNA: TGTGCTAGTGGTCCTTCTAAGGGTGAAGCTTTCTTT; CDR3 protein: CASGPSKGEAFF
D gene: TRBD1; clone size: once; V gene: TRBV7-3; J gene: TRBJ1-3; CDR3 DNA: TGTGCCAGCAGTCCCACAGGGGGCTCTGGAAACACCATATATTTT; CDR3 protein: CASSPTGGSGNTIYF
D gene: NA; clone size: NA; V gene: TRBV11-2; J gene: TRBJ1-1; CDR3 DNA: TGTGCCAGCAGTTCTCAGGGGCAGGGAGCTTTCTTT; CDR3 protein: CASSSQGQGAFF
D gene: TRBD2; clone size: NA; V gene: TRBV5-5; J gene: TRBJ2-1; CDR3 DNA: TGTGCCAGCAGCTTGGAAGGGTCAACTAGCGGCCTTCACAATGAGCAGTTCTTC; CDR3 protein: CASSLEGSTSGLHNEQFF
D gene: TRBD2; clone size: NA; V gene: TRBV30; J gene: TRBJ2-3; CDR3 DNA: TGTGCCTGGAGTTTGGTTGGCGGGAGCAGTTCAGATACGCAGTATTTT; CDR3 protein: CAWSLVGGSSSDTQYF
D gene: TRBD1; clone size: few; V gene: TRBV6-5; J gene: TRBJ1-2; CDR3 DNA: TGTGCCAGCAGAAGACCAGGACAGGGCAATGGCTACACCTTC; CDR3 protein: CASRRPGQGNGYTF
D gene: NA; clone size: NA; V gene: TRBV7-3; J gene: TRBJ1-6; CDR3 DNA: TGTGCCAGCAGTTCAAACCAGAATTCACCCCTCCACTTT; CDR3 protein: CASSSNQNSPLHF
D gene: NA; clone size: NA; V gene: TRBV30; J gene: TRBJ1-6; CDR3 DNA: TGTGCCTGGAGTCGGGTGAAAGGAACACTACTCTCCTATAATTCACCCCTCCACTTT; CDR3 protein: CAWSRVKGTLLSYNSPLHF
D gene: TRBD2; clone size: NA; V gene: TRBV7-3; J gene: TRBJ2-1; CDR3 DNA: TGTGCCAGCAGCATGACTAGCGGGAGCCACAATGAGCAGTTCTTC; CDR3 protein: CASSMTSGSHNEQFF
D gene: NA; clone size: NA; V gene: TRBV18; J gene: TRBJ2-7; CDR3 DNA: TGTGCCAGCTCACCAATGGCAGGGAAAACCTACGAGCAGTACTTC; CDR3 protein: CASSPMAGKTYEQYF
D gene: TRBD2; clone size: NA; V gene: TRBV7-2; J gene: TRBJ2-3; CDR3 DNA: TGTGCCAGCAGCTTAGCGGGCGGGAGGTTGACAGATACGCAGTATTTT; CDR3 protein: CASSLAGGRLTDTQYF
D gene: NA; clone size: NA; V gene: TRBV28; J gene: TRBJ1-1; CDR3 DNA: TGTGCCAGCATCTCCTGGAACACTGAAGCTTTCTTT; CDR3 protein: CASISWNTEAFF
D gene: NA; clone size: NA; V gene: TRBV27; J gene: TRBJ1-2; CDR3 DNA: TGTGCCACCGGAGGCCCTAACTATGGCTACACCTTC; CDR3 protein: CATGGPNYGYTF
D gene: NA; clone size: few; V gene: TRBV15; J gene: TRBJ2-3; CDR3 DNA: TGTGCCACCAGCAGCAAATTTAGCACAGATACGCAGTATTTT; CDR3 protein: CATSSKFSTDTQYF
D gene: TRBD2; clone size: NA; V gene: TRBV30; J gene: TRBJ2-1; CDR3 DNA: TGTGCCTGGAACGGGGCTAGCGGGGTTTTTAACAATGAGCAGTTCTTC; CDR3 protein: CAWNGASGVFNNEQFF
D gene: TRBD1; clone size: NA; V gene: TRBV2; J gene: TRBJ2-3; CDR3 DNA: TGTGCCAGCAGTGAATGGGACAGGGGCACAGATACGCAGTATTTT; CDR3 protein: CASSEWDRGTDTQYF
D gene: NA; clone size: NA; V gene: TRBV28; J gene: TRBJ2-4; CDR3 DNA: TGTGCCAGCAGTTTACGGACAGAGCTAGCCAAAAACATTCAGTACTTC; CDR3 protein: CASSLRTELAKNIQYF
D gene: TRBD2; clone size: NA; V gene: TRBV4-1; J gene: TRBJ2-1; CDR3 DNA: TGCGCCAGCAGCCGACTAGCGGGAGAGAACTACAATGAGCAGTTCTTC; CDR3 protein: CASSRLAGENYNEQFF
D gene: NA; clone size: NA; V gene: TRBV3-1/TRBV3-2; J gene: TRBJ2-7; CDR3 DNA: TGTGCCAGCAGCCAAGGGACGGTCTCCTACGAGCAGTACTTC; CDR3 protein: CASSQGTVSYEQYF
D gene: TRBD1; clone size: NA; V gene: TRBV18; J gene: TRBJ1-5; CDR3 DNA: TGTGCCAGCTCACCGACAGGGTCGGATCAGCCCCAGCATTTT; CDR3 protein: CASSPTGSDQPQHF
D gene: TRBD1; clone size: NA; V gene: TRBV19; J gene: TRBJ1-1; CDR3 DNA: TGTGCCAGTAGAACGGGACAGATGATGAACACTGAAGCTTTCTTT; CDR3 protein: CASRTGQMMNTEAFF
D gene: NA; clone size: NA; V gene: TRBV12-3/TRBV12-4; J gene: TRBJ1-5; CDR3 DNA: TGTGCCAACGGACAGTTCAATCAGCCCCAGCATTTT; CDR3 protein: CANGQFNQPQHF
D gene: TRBD1; clone size: NA; V gene: TRBV27; J gene: TRBJ1-2; CDR3 DNA: TGTGCCAGCAGTCCGGGACAGGGGGTTACCGGCTACACCTTC; CDR3 protein: CASSPGQGVTGYTF
D gene: TRBD2; clone size: NA; V gene: TRBV13; J gene: TRBJ2-1; CDR3 DNA: TGTGCCAGCAGCTCTCGGCGGGAGGGTGGGAATGAGCAGTTCTTC; CDR3 protein: CASSSRREGGNEQFF
D gene: NA; clone size: NA; V gene: TRBV5-1; J gene: TRBJ1-3; CDR3 DNA: TGCGCCAGCAGCTTGATCGCGGGGGGCTCTGGAAACACCATATATTTT; CDR3 protein: CASSLIAGGSGNTIYF
D gene: NA; clone size: NA; V gene: TRBV7-2; J gene: TRBJ2-3; CDR3 DNA: TGTGCCAGCAGCTCGACTAGAGGCACAGATACGCAGTATTTT; CDR3 protein: CASSSTRGTDTQYF
D gene: NA; clone size: NA; V gene: TRBV19; J gene: TRBJ1-2; CDR3 DNA: TGTGCCAGTAGTCGGCAGGAACCCTCTAACTATGGCTACACCTTC; CDR3 protein: CASSRQEPSNYGYTF
D gene: NA; clone size: NA; V gene: TRBV5-1; J gene: TRBJ2-3; CDR3 DNA: TGCGCCAGCAGCTCGGCACCCACAGATACGCAGTATTTT; CDR3 protein: CASSSAPTDTQYF
D gene: NA; clone size: NA; V gene: TRBV3-1/TRBV3-2; J gene: TRBJ1-2; CDR3 DNA: TGTGCCAGCAGCCAAGGCTCGGGGCAGAACTATGGCTACACCTTC; CDR3 protein: CASSQGSGQNYGYTF
D gene: TRBD1; clone size: NA; V gene: TRBV6-5; J gene: TRBJ1-1; CDR3 DNA: TGTGCCAGCAGTTCCCAGGGGGGACAGGGGGCCACTGAAGCTTTCTTT; CDR3 protein: CASSSQGGQGATEAFF
D gene: NA; clone size: NA; V gene: TRBV5-5; J gene: TRBJ1-3; CDR3 DNA: TGTGCCAGCATTCGGACAGCCCATGGAAACACCATATATTTT; CDR3 protein: CASIRTAHGNTIYF
D gene: NA; clone size: NA; V gene: TRBV5-4; J gene: TRBJ1-2; CDR3 DNA: TGTGCCAGCAGCTTTGGACAGAAAAACTATGGCTACACCTTC; CDR3 protein: CASSFGQKNYGYTF
D gene: NA; clone size: NA; V gene: TRBV30; J gene: TRBJ2-7; CDR3 DNA: TGTGCCTGGAGTGTGGACTGGCGTTCCTACGAGCAGTACTTC; CDR3 protein: CAWSVDWRSYEQYF
D gene: TRBD2; clone size: few; V gene: TRBV7-8; J gene: TRBJ2-6; CDR3 DNA: TGTGCCAGCAGCGAGGGACTAGCGGGAGTGGTTTCATCCAGTGGGGCCAACGTCCTGACTTTC; CDR3 protein: CASSEGLAGVVSSSGANVLTF
D gene: TRBD1; clone size: NA; V gene: TRBV15; J gene: TRBJ1-2; CDR3 DNA: TGTGCCACCAGCAGAGAGGGACAGGGGAGACGGGGCTACACCTTC; CDR3 protein: CATSREGQGRRGYTF
D gene: TRBD1; clone size: once; V gene: TRBV4-1; J gene: TRBJ2-7; CDR3 DNA: TGCGCCAGCAGCCAAGATGTTCCCGGGACAGGGGTGGGTGAGCAGTACTTC; CDR3 protein: CASSQDVPGTGVGEQYF
D gene: NA; clone size: NA; V gene: TRBV4-3; J gene: TRBJ1-4; CDR3 DNA: TGCGCCAGCAGCCAAGATTTTAGGTTAACCGAGAATGAAAAACTGTTTTTT; CDR3 protein: CASSQDFRLTENEKLFF
D gene: NA; clone size: NA; V gene: TRBV28; J gene: TRBJ1-5; CDR3 DNA: TGTGCCAGCAGTAACGCAGGTCAGCCCCAGCATTTT; CDR3 protein: CASSNAGQPQHF
D gene: NA; clone size: NA; V gene: TRBV28; J gene: TRBJ1-5; CDR3 DNA: TGTGCCAGCGGTGGAGGGTTGTATCAGCCCCAGCATTTT; CDR3 protein: CASGGGLYQPQHF
D gene: TRBD1; clone size: NA; V gene: TRBV15; J gene: TRBJ2-1; CDR3 DNA: TGTGCCACCAGCAGAGACGGGACAGGGGGCGTTTATGAGCAGTTCTTC; CDR3 protein: CATSRDGTGGVYEQFF
D gene: TRBD1; clone size: NA; V gene: TRBV5-1; J gene: TRBJ2-7; CDR3 DNA: TGCGCCAGCAGCTTGTCACAGGGGAGCCACGAGCAGTACTTC; CDR3 protein: CASSLSQGSHEQYF
D gene: TRBD2; clone size: NA; V gene: TRBV9; J gene: TRBJ2-7; CDR3 DNA: TGTGCCAGCAGCGTAGAGGTAGCGGGAGGGCCATGTCCATTCTTC; CDR3 protein: CASSVEVAGGPCPFF
D gene: NA; clone size: NA; V gene: TRBV15; J gene: TRBJ2-6; CDR3 DNA: TGTGCCACCAGCAGAGAGATCACAACTGCCAACGTCCTGACTTTC; CDR3 protein: CATSREITTANVLTF
D gene: NA; clone size: few; V gene: TRBV30; J gene: TRBJ1-1; CDR3 DNA: TGTGCCTGGAGGAGTAAAGTTTTCAACACTGAAGCTTTCTTT; CDR3 protein: CAWRSKVFNTEAFF
D gene: TRBD1; clone size: NA; V gene: TRBV29-1; J gene: TRBJ2-2; CDR3 DNA: TGCAGCGTGGAACGATACCAAGTGGGACAGTACACCGGGGAGCTGTTTTTT; CDR3 protein: CSVERYQVGQYTGELFF
D gene: NA; clone size: NA; V gene: TRBV14; J gene: TRBJ2-7; CDR3 DNA: TGTGCCAGCAGCCAAGTGGCACAGGGCGCCTACGAGCAGTACTTC; CDR3 protein: CASSQVAQGAYEQYF
D gene: NA; clone size: NA; V gene: TRBV4-1; J gene: TRBJ2-1; CDR3 DNA: TGCGCCAGCAGCCAAGATCCCCCGACTAGTAACAATGAGCAGTTCTTC; CDR3 protein: CASSQDPPTSNNEQFF
D gene: NA; clone size: once; V gene: TRBV3-1/TRBV3-2; J gene: TRBJ2-2; CDR3 DNA: TGTGCCAGCAGCCAAGATTTGACCGGGGAGCTGTTTTTT; CDR3 protein: CASSQDLTGELFF
D gene: NA; clone size: NA; V gene: TRBV19; J gene: TRBJ2-7; CDR3 DNA: TGTGCCAGTACCGGCGGCGGGTCTCGGGACTACGAGCAGTACTTC; CDR3 protein: CASTGGGSRDYEQYF
D gene: NA; clone size: NA; V gene: TRBV28; J gene: TRBJ1-5; CDR3 DNA: TGTGCCAGCAGTTTATTCGGGGAGCCCAATCAGCCCCAGCATTTT; CDR3 protein: CASSLFGEPNQPQHF